This passage covers 32 T cell receptor beta chains from one sample sequenced in a study of blood T cell repertoires in COVID-19. TCRdb's copy holds only in-frame clones and misses some; the assay was immunoSEQ multiplex PCR. This sample has roughly 76,000 clones, with approximately 90% found just once. The specimen sequenced was PBMCs or T cells enriched from blood (not recorded which). The receptors derive from a woman in her forties or fifties with acute COVID-19.

The chain couples TRBV6-2 or TRBV6-3 to TRBJ2-2; TRBD1 might be the D (5 bases). The CDR3 has 17 residues. Germline values: CDR1 MNHEY, CDR2 SVGEGT. The V end was cut by 0 bases, the J end by 0 bases, with 11 bases between. The CDR3 reads CASSYSPGSANTGELFF. The DNA of the CDR3 is TGTGCCAGCAGTTACTCCCCAGGGTCCGCGAACACCGGGGAGCTGTTTTTT.

The genes are TRBV11-2 and TRBJ2-7, with TRBD1 as a possible D gene (5 bases). Germline V lookup: CDR1 SGHAT, CDR2 FQNNGV. The CDR3 length is 16 residues. V was pared by 0 bases and J by 5 bases, with 17 bases between. The CDR3 sequence is CASSLEGAGGEDEQYF. The CDR3 bases are TGTGCCAGCAGCTTAGAAGGGGCAGGCGGTGAGGACGAGCAGTACTTC.

The V and J genes are TRBV7-9 and TRBJ2-3; 7 bases agree with TRBD2. V dropped 4 bases and J dropped 2; count of bases not matched to a gene: 9. In germline, CDR1 is SEHNR, CDR2 FQNEAQ (reference sequence). The CDR3 loop spans 16 amino acids. Here the CDR3 DNA reads TGTGCCAGCAGCTCCGGGCTAGCGGAACCCACAGATACGCAGTATTTT. Translated: CASSSGLAEPTDTQYF.

The chain employs TRBV5-5 and TRBJ2-7, with TRBD1 matching 8 bases. With 5 bases clipped from V and 3 bases from J, the junction kept 10 bases outside the gene matches. Germline V gene lookup returns CDR1 SGHKS and CDR2 YYEKEE (reference sequence). The CDR3 is 15 amino acids. Written as DNA, the CDR3 is TGTGCCAGCAGAATGACTGTAGGACAGGGCTACGAGCAGTACTTC. Its translation is CASRMTVGQGYEQYF. Combining the CDR3 with reference TRBV5-5 and TRBJ2-7 gives the whole variable domain DAGVTQSPTHLIKTRGQQVTLRCSPISGHKSVSWYQQVLGQGPQFIFQYYEKEERGRGNFPDRFSARQFPNYSSELNVNALLLGDSALYLCASRMTVGQGYEQYFGPGTRLTVT.

The gene calls are TRBV4-1 and TRBJ2-1, with 8 nucleotides matching TRBD2. The V gene end was trimmed by 3 bases and the J gene end by 0 bases; junction bases not matched to a gene: 7. CDR3 length: 17 amino acids. From germline, CDR1 is MGHRA and CDR2 YSYEKL. The CDR3 region has the DNA TGCGCCAGCAGCCATGACCCCGGGACTAGCTCCTACAATGAGCAGTTCTTC. As protein: CASSHDPGTSSYNEQFF.

The chain is built from TRBV19 and TRBJ2-7, with 16 bases fitting TRBD2. Unmatched junction bases numbered 9, after V lost 4 bases and J lost 6 bases. Germline CDR1 LNHDA, CDR2 SQIVND (reference sequence). The CDR3 runs 17 residues. The CDR3 DNA reads TGTGCCAGTAGTACGGGACTAGCGGGAGGGCTCCTGGGCGAGCAGTACTTC. The encoded protein is CASSTGLAGGLLGEQYF.

This clone was seen a single time. V gene TRBV24-1 combines with J gene TRBJ1-3, with D unresolved. Trimming removed 9 bases at V and 2 bases at J, with 13 bases between. Germline lookup yields CDR1 KGHDR and CDR2 SFDVKD. The CDR3 loop spans 14 amino acids. For the CDR3, the DNA is TGTGCCACCCCGCTTCCCGGGGCTGGAAACACCATATATTTT. It yields the protein CATPLPGAGNTIYF.

In DNA form, the CDR3 reads TGTGCCAGCAGCTTAAGCTCTCGACCCGGGGTCTACGAGCAGTACTTC. Its protein is CASSLSSRPGVYEQYF. The chain combines TRBV7-2 with TRBJ2-7, with D possibly being TRBD2 (5 bases). The CDR3 contains 16 residues. Trimming took off 2 bases at V and 3 bases at J, with 17 bases between the two ends. CDR1 is SGHTA and CDR2 is FQGNSA in the germline V gene.

J is TRBJ2-2 and V is TRBV12-5, with 10 bases that match TRBD2. The CDR3 length is 16 residues. V dropped 4 bases and J dropped 3; count of bases not matched to a gene: 5. Per germline, CDR1 LGHNT and CDR2 FRNRAP. CDR3 nucleotide sequence: TGTGCTAGTGGTTCTACTAGCGGGATAGACACCGGGGAGCTGTTTTTT. This codes for CASGSTSGIDTGELFF.

Here the CDR3 reads CARSLIGGRGYTF. CDR3 nucleotides: TGTGCCAGAAGCTTGATAGGGGGCCGGGGCTACACCTTC. The chain uses TRBV5-3 and TRBJ1-2; 7 bases are shared with TRBD1. TRBV5-3 counts as an open reading frame of uncertain function. The length of the CDR3 is 13 residues. Germline trimming cut 1 base from V and 8 bases from J; bases unmatched to any gene: 5.

The chain recombines TRBV3-1 (or the pseudogene TRBV3-2) with TRBJ1-2; D ambiguous. The germline V gene encodes CDR1 LGHDT and CDR2 YNNKEL (reference sequence). V lost 4 bases to trimming and J lost 4 bases, with 4 bases between them. This CDR3 has 11 residues. The CDR3 here is CASSRSYGYTF. DNA for the CDR3: TGTGCCAGCAGCCGGAGCTATGGCTACACCTTC.

The genes are TRBV19 and TRBJ2-3; a possible D gene is TRBD2 (6 bases). Germline assignment: CDR1 LNHDA and CDR2 SQIVND (reference sequence). The ends were cut back, 3 bases at V and 1 base at J, with 8 bases in the middle. The CDR3 totals 14 residues. CDR3 bases: TGTGCCAGTAGTATGGGCGGGGGCACAGATACGCAGTATTTT. It yields the protein CASSMGGGTDTQYF.

The V and J genes are TRBV5-8 and TRBJ1-1; D not resolved. V lost 1 base, J lost 4 bases, and 11 bases lay in between. There are 14 residues in the CDR3. The germline CDR1 and CDR2 sequences are SGHTS and YDEGEE. CDR3 sequence: CASSLTLGRTEAFF. The CDR3 nucleotides read TGTGCCAGCAGCTTGACTCTTGGGCGCACTGAAGCTTTCTTT.

The genes are TRBV6-1 and TRBJ1-5; 7 positions match TRBD1. Trimming removed 3 bases from V and 5 bases from J; junction bases left unmatched: 7. CDR3 size: 15 residues. From germline, CDR1 is MNHNS and CDR2 SASEGT. CDR3 DNA: TGTGCCAGCAGTGACGCTGGCAGGGGGTATCAGCCCCAGCATTTT. The encoded protein is CASSDAGRGYQPQHF.

The chain couples TRBV11-3 to TRBJ1-3, with D possibly TRBD1 on 5 matching bases. In germline, CDR1 is SGHNT, CDR2 YENEEA. V was clipped by 5 bases and J by 7 bases, with 15 bases between them. The CDR3 totals 14 residues. In DNA, the CDR3 is TGTGCCAGCAGCCCACCGGGACTTCCTAACACCATATATTTT. Amino acid sequence: CASSPPGLPNTIYF.

The chain recombines TRBV18 with TRBJ1-2, with D possibly TRBD1 on 5 matching bases. There are 14 residues in the CDR3. Germline V gene lookup returns CDR1 KGHSH and CDR2 LQKENI. V was cut by 3 bases and J by 4 bases, with 12 bases left in between. CDR3 nucleotide sequence: TGTGCCAGCTCACCCCTGGACATGCCCTATGGCTACACCTTC. Its protein is CASSPLDMPYGYTF.

This clone was counted between two and nine times. This chain joins TRBV20-1 and TRBJ2-5; D unresolved. This CDR3 has 11 amino acids. With 1 base removed from V and 3 bases from J, the gap between germline ends came to 3 bases. The germline V gene encodes CDR1 DFQATT and CDR2 SNEGSKA (reference sequence). In nucleotides, the CDR3 is TGCAGTGCTAGAGCGGAAGAGACCCAGTACTTC. This translates into CSARAEETQYF.

This rearrangement joins TRBV18 to TRBJ1-2, with D perhaps matching TRBD1 (6 bases). V shed 4 bases and J shed 2 bases, with 14 bases lying between them. Germline CDR1 is KGHSH and CDR2 is LQKENI. The CDR3 covers 15 residues. CDR3 sequence reads: CASSRTGLENYGYTF. The CDR3 coding sequence is TGTGCCAGCTCACGAACAGGGCTCGAAAACTATGGCTACACCTTC.

This chain connects TRBV7-2 to TRBJ1-1, with 8 nucleotides matching TRBD1. CDR3 length: 14 amino acids. V was clipped by 7 bases and J by 9 bases; unmatched bases: 13. Looked up from germline, CDR1 is SGHTA and CDR2 is FQGNSA. The CDR3 DNA is TGTGCCAGCACCCAACCCAGGGGGCCGGTTAAAGCTTTCTTT. Translating it yields CASTQPRGPVKAFF.

The chain recombines TRBV29-1 with TRBJ1-4; 7 positions agree with TRBD1. V lost 7 bases to trimming and J lost 0 bases; unmatched junction nucleotides: 8. Per germline, CDR1 SQVTM and CDR2 ANQGSEA. The CDR3 runs 15 residues. CDR3 DNA: TGCAGCGCTAAAGGGACAGAGACAACTAATGAAAAACTGTTTTTT. This encodes CSAKGTETTNEKLFF.

The CDR3 region is CASGPTPVDGYTF. CDR3 DNA sequence: TGTGCTAGTGGTCCTACCCCGGTGGATGGCTACACCTTC. The gene calls are TRBV12-5 and TRBJ1-2; D ambiguous. V was pared by 5 bases and J by 6 bases, with 13 bases between. The germline V gene encodes CDR1 LGHNT and CDR2 FRNRAP. The CDR3 contains 13 residues.

The V and J genes are TRBV4-1 and TRBJ2-1, with D uncertain. This CDR3 spans 15 amino acids. Germline lookup yields CDR1 MGHRA and CDR2 YSYEKL. Trimming left V 0 bases short and J 4 bases short, with 10 bases between. CDR3 amino acids: CASSQEKAAYNEQFF. DNA for the CDR3: TGCGCCAGCAGCCAAGAAAAAGCCGCATACAATGAGCAGTTCTTC.

V is TRBV24-1 and J is TRBJ2-5, with 7 bases fitting TRBD1. This CDR3 region has 15 residues. Germline V lookup: CDR1 KGHDR, CDR2 SFDVKD. J lost 1 base, V lost 2 bases, and 3 bases had no gene match. The CDR3 loop is CATSDSTGPQETQYF. As DNA, the CDR3 is TGTGCCACCAGTGATTCGACAGGGCCCCAAGAGACCCAGTACTTC.

The rearrangement uses TRBV19 and TRBJ1-2, with D perhaps matching TRBD1 (5 bases). V dropped 2 bases and J dropped 6 bases, with 19 bases sitting between them. The CDR3 contains 16 residues. The germline V gene has CDR1 LNHDA and CDR2 SQIVND (reference sequence). The CDR3 region is CASSITGGGGVDGYTF. The CDR3 DNA is TGTGCCAGTAGTATAACCGGTGGCGGAGGGGTAGATGGCTACACCTTC.

This clone was counted between two and nine times. The chain employs TRBV29-1 and TRBJ2-7, with D uncertain. The germline V gene encodes CDR1 SQVTM and CDR2 ANQGSEA. This CDR3 has 12 amino acids. V was trimmed by 5 bases and J by 5 bases, leaving 13 bases between them. CDR3 sequence: CSVIVTVNEQYF. In DNA form, the CDR3 reads TGCAGCGTTATAGTAACGGTCAACGAGCAGTACTTC.

The gene calls are TRBV11-2 and TRBJ1-2, with 7 bases that match TRBD1. This CDR3 spans 13 amino acids. Trimming removed 5 bases from V and 5 bases from J; junction bases left unmatched: 5. In germline, CDR1 is SGHAT, CDR2 FQNNGV. The CDR3: CASSLDRAYGYTF. The CDR3, as DNA: TGTGCCAGCAGCCTCGACAGGGCATATGGCTACACCTTC.

V gene TRBV7-2 combines with J gene TRBJ2-1, with 12 bases aligning to TRBD2. Germline V gene lookup returns CDR1 SGHTA and CDR2 FQGNSA. This CDR3 has 16 amino acids. V shed 3 bases and J 3 bases; nucleotides not matched to a gene: 3. CDR3: CASSLTSGSIYNEQFF. CDR3 coding DNA: TGTGCCAGCAGCTTGACTAGCGGGAGTATCTACAATGAGCAGTTCTTC.

The chain joins TRBV7-2 to TRBJ1-1; D not certain. Germline lookup yields CDR1 SGHTA and CDR2 FQGNSA. CDR3 length equals 14 residues. The V and J ends lost 5 bases and 6 bases respectively, with 16 bases between them. CDR3 sequence reads: CASSLGFESPEAFF. In nucleotides, the CDR3 is TGTGCCAGCAGCCTCGGGTTCGAGTCGCCTGAAGCTTTCTTT. Full variable domain (missing parts from reference TRBV7-2 and TRBJ1-1): GAGVSQSPSNKVTEKGKDVELRCDPISGHTALYWYRQSLGQGLEFLIYFQGNSAPDKSGLPSDRFSAERTGGSVSTLTIQRTQQEDSAVYLCASSLGFESPEAFFGQGTRLTVV.

This clone was observed once. CDR3 sequence (DNA): TGCGCCAGCAGCGTACAGGTGGAGTACGAGCAGTACTTC. Its translation: CASSVQVEYEQYF. This chain joins TRBV5-1 and TRBJ2-7; tentatively, D is TRBD1 (5 bases). The V gene lost 4 bases and the J gene lost 4 bases, with 12 bases spanning the gap. CDR1 and CDR2 from the germline V gene are SGHRS and YFSETQ. This CDR3 has 13 residues.

The chain joins TRBV5-8 to TRBJ2-3; TRBD1 aligns across 9 bases. CDR1 and CDR2 from the germline V gene are SGHTS and YDEGEE. J gave up 4 bases and V 0 bases, and 6 bases lay outside the gene matches. This CDR3 spans 16 amino acids. CDR3 in amino acids: CASSLARDRDADTQYF. The CDR3 DNA sequence: TGTGCCAGCAGCTTGGCCCGGGACAGGGACGCAGATACGCAGTATTTT.

The J gene is TRBJ2-2, the V gene TRBV19, with TRBD2 matching over 10 bases. Trimming removed 7 bases from V and 1 base from J; junction bases left unmatched: 6. Germline values: CDR1 LNHDA, CDR2 SQIVND (reference sequence). There are 16 residues in the CDR3. CDR3 nucleotides: TGTGCCAGTAACCTAGCGGGAGCTCTGAACACCGGGGAGCTGTTTTTT. Protein sequence: CASNLAGALNTGELFF. Full variable domain (rest looked up from reference TRBV19 and TRBJ2-2): DGGITQSPKYLFRKEGQNVTLSCEQNLNHDAMYWYRQDPGQGLRLIYYSQIVNDFQKGDIAEGYSVSREKKESFPLTVTSAQKNPTAFYLCASNLAGALNTGELFFGEGSRLTVL.

This clone has just one count. The rearrangement joins TRBV2 to TRBJ2-1, with TRBD2 identical over 12 bases. The CDR3 sequence is 14 residues long. Germline CDR1 SNHLY, CDR2 FYNNEI. V was clipped by 7 bases and J by 4 bases; unmatched bases: 2. CDR3 residues: CASMTSGGYNEQFF. Written as DNA, the CDR3 is TGTGCCAGCATGACTAGCGGGGGTTACAATGAGCAGTTCTTC. Drawing the rest from reference TRBV2 and TRBJ2-1, the complete variable domain is EPEVTQTPSHQVTQMGQEVILRCVPISNHLYFYWYRQILGQKVEFLVSFYNNEISEKSEIFDDQFSVERPDGSNFTLKIRSTKLEDSAMYFCASMTSGGYNEQFFGPGTRLTVL.